The 32 T cell receptor beta chains below all came from one sample that was sequenced in a study of T cells after yellow fever vaccination. TCRdb reprocessed the 5' RACE reads with MiXCR, giving one entry per CDR3 protein. The sample consists of about 340,000 distinct CDR3 sequences, approximately 13% of them appearing once. The specimen was CD4+ T cells sorted from PBMCs, collected 15 days after the yellow fever booster vaccination. The receptor set was obtained from a man aged 18 to 30 who received the YFV17D yellow fever vaccine.

This clonotype has ten or more counts. This chain uses TRBV7-9 with TRBJ2-7, with D tentatively TRBD1 or TRBD2 (6 bases each). V gave up 2 bases and J gave up 6 bases, with 14 bases separating them. Germline CDR1 is SEHNR and CDR2 is FQNEAQ (reference sequence). This CDR3 region has 14 residues. CDR3 sequence (DNA): TGTGCCAGCAGCTTAATCGGAGGGGGTACCGAGCAGTACGTC. It specifies CASSLIGGGTEQYV.

In this sample, this clonotype turned up a few times. The chain couples TRBV2 to TRBJ1-1; D gene unclear. The CDR3 covers 13 residues. Per the germline V gene, CDR1 is SNHLY and CDR2 is FYNNEI. V lost 1 base and J lost 1, with 4 bases in between. CDR3 residues: CASSEERNTEAFF. CDR3 DNA: TGTGCCAGCAGTGAAGAACGGAACACTGAAGCTTTCTTT.

This clonotype has more than one count but fewer than ten. The V gene is TRBV5-4, the J gene TRBJ2-3; TRBD1 might be the D (5 bases). The CDR3 is made up of 15 amino acids. Germline assignment: CDR1 SGHNT and CDR2 YYREEE (reference sequence). V gave up 1 base and J gave up 3 bases, with 12 bases separating them. CDR3 in DNA: TGTGCCAGCAGCTTGAAGGGGCGCAGAACAGATACGCAGTATTTT. Its protein is CASSLKGRRTDTQYF.

This clonotype has ten or more counts. J is TRBJ1-3 and V is TRBV15; the D gene is possibly TRBD1 (6 bases). Trimming removed 5 bases from V and 4 bases from J, with 9 bases in between. The CDR3 has 13 residues. CDR1 LNHNV and CDR2 YYDKDF come from the germline V gene (reference sequence). CDR3 region: CATSLQGGNTIYF. The CDR3 nucleotides are TGTGCCACCAGCCTACAGGGCGGAAACACCATATATTTT.

This clonotype appeared many times. The rearrangement uses TRBV9 and TRBJ2-5; 8 bases are a match to TRBD2. After removal of 4 bases from V and 5 bases from J, the junction contained 4 bases not matched to a gene. The CDR3 is 13 amino acids. Germline CDR1 SGDLS, CDR2 YYNGEE. As DNA, the CDR3 is TGTGCCAGCAGCTCCGGGGGGGAGGAGACCCAGTACTTC. Translation: CASSSGGEETQYF.

This clonotype was picked up a small number of times. This chain's CDR3 is CASSQGRHSPLHF. DNA of the CDR3: TGTGCCAGCAGTCAGGGTCGGCATTCACCCCTCCACTTT. The rearrangement joins TRBV6-5 to TRBJ1-6; the D gene is possibly TRBD1 (5 bases). V was clipped by 5 bases and J by 8 bases, with 10 bases between them. This CDR3 has 13 amino acids. Per the germline V gene, CDR1 is MNHEY and CDR2 is SVGAGI.

The sample holds a few counts of this clonotype. The CDR3 coding sequence is TGTGCCAGCAGCTCTCCAGGTGCAACTAATGAAAAACTGTTTTTT. This gives the protein CASSSPGATNEKLFF. The chain links TRBV7-2 to TRBJ1-4; D remains ambiguous. The CDR3 has 15 residues. CDR1 and CDR2 from the germline V gene are SGHTA and FQGNSA. V lost 4 bases and J lost 0, with 9 bases in between.

This clonotype was recorded a few times. The V call is TRBV18, the J call TRBJ2-7, with TRBD1 matching over 7 bases. The V gene's germline CDR1 is KGHSH and CDR2 LQKENI. V trimming: 6 bases; J trimming: 0 bases; junction bases outside the gene matches: 8. The CDR3 contains 15 residues. CDR3 loop: CASSPGQVVSYEQYF. The CDR3, as DNA: TGTGCCAGCTCTCCCGGACAGGTCGTCTCCTACGAGCAGTACTTC.

The genes are TRBV20-1 and TRBJ2-2; no reliable D call. Germline V gene data show CDR1 as DFQATT and CDR2 as SNEGSKA (reference sequence). Trimming took off 4 bases at V and 4 bases at J, with 19 bases between the two ends. The length of the CDR3 is 16 residues. CDR3 DNA sequence: TGCAGTGCTATCCCCCTCGCTGTTCCCTTCACCGGGGAGCTGTTTTTT. Protein: CSAIPLAVPFTGELFF.

This clonotype was seen more than once but under ten times. This chain joins TRBV6-2 or TRBV6-3 and TRBJ2-2, with 9 bases aligning to TRBD2. The CDR3 is 15 residues long. The germline V gene has CDR1 MNHEY and CDR2 SVGEGT. The junction had 5 bases not matched to a gene; V was cut back by 2 bases and J by 7 bases. CDR3 bases: TGTGCCAGCAGTTACCGACTAGCGGCTCTCGGGGAGCTGTTTTTT. This translates into CASSYRLAALGELFF.

This clonotype was counted at least ten times. The chain carries TRBV12-3 or TRBV12-4 and TRBJ1-6, with D tentatively TRBD1 (6 bases). The CDR3 spans 14 residues. V was clipped by 2 bases and J by 7 bases, with 9 bases between them. In DNA, the CDR3 is TGTGCCAGCAGTTTAAGGCAGGGGAATTCACCCCTCCACTTT. The encoded protein is CASSLRQGNSPLHF.

The V and J genes are TRBV5-1 and TRBJ1-5; TRBD1 might be the D (5 bases). The CDR3 sequence is 15 residues long. V was shortened by 0 bases and J by 6 bases, with 13 bases between the two germline ends. The germline V gene encodes CDR1 SGHRS and CDR2 YFSETQ. CDR3 DNA: TGCGCCAGCAGCTTGGATGGGGCTATGGGTCAGCCCCAGCATTTT. The encoded protein is CASSLDGAMGQPQHF. The whole variable domain, filled in from reference TRBV5-1 and TRBJ1-5, reads KAGVTQTPRYLIKTRGQQVTLSCSPISGHRSVSWYQQTPGQGLQFLFEYFSETQRNKGNFPGRFSGRQFSNSRSEMNVSTLELGDSALYLCASSLDGAMGQPQHFGDGTRLSIL.

The chain couples TRBV24-1 to TRBJ2-1; D tentatively reads TRBD1 or TRBD2 (7 bases each). Between the trimmed V and J ends, which lost 4 bases and 7 bases, there was a span of 13 bases. The CDR3 has 14 amino acids. Germline CDR1 reads KGHDR; CDR2 reads SFDVKD. The CDR3 here is CATSDQGGRNEQFF. CDR3 in DNA: TGTGCCACCAGTGACCAGGGGGGGCGAAATGAGCAGTTCTTC.

With regard to this clonotype: A read error is possible here, since a much larger clone lies one base away. The chain is built from TRBV7-2 and TRBJ1-5; D is unresolved. Looked up from germline, CDR1 is SGHTA and CDR2 is FQGNSA. The CDR3 consists of 13 residues. CDR3 amino acids: CASSSDRGQPQPF. The DNA of the CDR3 is TGTGCCAGCAGCTCAGACCGGGGTCAGCCCCAGCCTTTT.

The chain carries TRBV5-5 and TRBJ2-1; 7 bases map to TRBD2. The CDR3 is 16 residues long. In germline, CDR1 is SGHKS, CDR2 YYEKEE (reference sequence). V gave up 3 bases and J gave up 5 bases; unmatched junction bases: 11. The CDR3 sequence: CASSSWNWAGDNEQFF. The CDR3 bases are TGTGCCAGCAGCTCCTGGAATTGGGCGGGGGACAATGAGCAGTTCTTC. Based on the CDR3 plus reference TRBV5-5 and TRBJ2-1, the full variable domain is DAGVTQSPTHLIKTRGQQVTLRCSPISGHKSVSWYQQVLGQGPQFIFQYYEKEERGRGNFPDRFSARQFPNYSSELNVNALLLGDSALYLCASSSWNWAGDNEQFFGPGTRLTVL.

This clonotype came up a few times. The chain employs TRBV7-6 and TRBJ2-3, with D possibly being TRBD2 (6 bases). The V end was cut by 8 bases, the J end by 3 bases, with 15 bases between. Germline V gene lookup returns CDR1 SGHVS and CDR2 FNYEAQ. This CDR3 contains 14 residues. For the CDR3, the DNA is TGTGCCAGCGGCGGGGCCAAGACGACAGATACGCAGTATTTT. Translation: CASGGAKTTDTQYF.

In its sample, this clonotype was seen a few times. The chain couples TRBV7-2 to TRBJ2-1; D remains unclear. The CDR3 is 12 residues long. Trimming removed 1 base at V and 12 bases at J, with 10 bases between. Looked up from germline, CDR1 is SGHTA and CDR2 is FQGNSA. DNA of the CDR3: TGTGCCAGCAGCTTAGTTCCTTCTGGGCAGTTCTTC. Translation: CASSLVPSGQFF.

A few counts support this clonotype. The chain recombines TRBV7-2 with TRBJ2-3, with 9 bases fitting TRBD2. After removal of 2 bases from V and 5 bases from J, the junction contained 5 bases not matched to a gene. The CDR3 contains 15 residues. Germline lookup yields CDR1 SGHTA and CDR2 FQGNSA. CDR3 amino acids: CASSLRAGGIDTQYF. CDR3 DNA sequence: TGTGCCAGCAGCTTACGAGCGGGGGGTATAGATACGCAGTATTTT.

The V and J genes are TRBV20-1 and TRBJ2-5; 8 bases are shared with TRBD1. Germline CDR1 is DFQATT and CDR2 is SNEGSKA (reference sequence). V was pared by 0 bases and J by 7 bases, with 7 bases of the junction left unmatched. CDR3 length equals 14 residues. The CDR3 DNA is TGCAGTGCTAGAGATCGGACAGGGCCATGGACCCAGTACTTC. Translating it yields CSARDRTGPWTQYF.

The rearrangement joins TRBV6-2 or TRBV6-3 to TRBJ2-7; D gene uncertain. V was cut by 0 bases and J by 4 bases, with 7 bases left in between. Germline CDR1 MNHEY, CDR2 SVGEGT. The CDR3 covers 13 residues. The CDR3 sequence: CASSYSKGYEQYV. In DNA, the CDR3 is TGTGCCAGCAGTTACTCCAAGGGATACGAGCAGTACGTC.

V gene TRBV4-3 combines with J gene TRBJ2-3, with 9 positions matching TRBD2. This CDR3 contains 20 residues. Trimming cost V 0 bases and J 4 bases; bases outside gene matches: 17. Germline V lookup: CDR1 LGHNA, CDR2 YSLEER. The chain's CDR3 is CASSQDFPVAGAEAADTQYF. The CDR3 bases are TGCGCCAGCAGCCAAGATTTCCCGGTAGCGGGGGCCGAGGCAGCAGATACGCAGTATTTT.

This chain uses TRBV12-3 or TRBV12-4 with TRBJ2-7; D unclear. V lost 3 bases and J lost 9, with 15 bases in between. The CDR3 runs 13 residues. CDR3 protein: CASSFTRVAVQYF. The CDR3 coding sequence is TGTGCCAGCAGTTTTACCCGGGTGGCGGTGCAGTACTTC.

The rearrangement joins TRBV7-2 to TRBJ2-3, with D possibly being TRBD1 or TRBD2 (5 bases each). The CDR3 spans 13 residues. Germline values: CDR1 SGHTA, CDR2 FQGNSA. V lost 1 base, J lost 9 bases, and 11 bases lay in between. CDR3 sequence reads: CASSLEVRETQYF. CDR3 coding DNA: TGTGCCAGCAGCTTAGAGGTCAGGGAGACGCAGTATTTT.

The rearrangement joins TRBV5-1 to TRBJ2-7; D may correspond to TRBD1 or TRBD2 (5 bases each). CDR3 size: 14 residues. Germline loops: CDR1 SGHRS, CDR2 YFSETQ. Trimming left V 3 bases short and J 5 bases short, with 15 bases between. The CDR3 here is CASSWPGQGDEQYF. Written as DNA, the CDR3 is TGCGCCAGCAGCTGGCCGGGGCAGGGCGACGAGCAGTACTTC.

The chain has TRBV12-3 or TRBV12-4 and TRBJ2-7, with D maybe TRBD1 (6 bases). The V and J ends lost 2 bases and 6 bases respectively, with 17 bases between them. This CDR3 has 15 residues. The CDR3 nucleotides are TGTGCCAGCAGTTTATTTCAACAGGGCGAAAGCGAGCAGTACTTC. Its translation: CASSLFQQGESEQYF.

The chain links TRBV7-9 to TRBJ2-7; D might be TRBD2 (6 bases). CDR1 and CDR2 (germline): SEHNR, FQNEAQ (reference sequence). Trimming stripped 5 bases from V and 0 bases from J, with 14 bases between. This CDR3 has 15 amino acids. This chain's CDR3 is CASSQTGGNSYEQYF. In DNA, the CDR3 is TGTGCCAGCAGCCAGACCGGGGGAAACTCCTACGAGCAGTACTTC.

The V and J genes are TRBV5-5 and TRBJ1-5; perhaps TRBD1 as D (6 bases). The length of the CDR3 is 14 residues. V lost 4 bases to trimming and J lost 5 bases, with 13 bases between them. Germline CDR1 and CDR2: SGHKS and YYEKEE (reference sequence). This chain's CDR3 is CASSPDSFHQPQHF. The CDR3 region has the DNA TGTGCCAGCAGCCCGGACAGTTTTCATCAGCCCCAGCATTTT.

The chain couples TRBV6-2 or TRBV6-3 to TRBJ1-2, with D tentatively TRBD1 (5 bases). The V gene lost 5 bases and the J gene lost 1 base, with 14 bases spanning the gap. CDR1 is MNHEY and CDR2 is SVGEGT in the germline V gene. This CDR3 has 15 residues. The CDR3 region is CASSPRDGNNYGYTF. Written as DNA, the CDR3 is TGTGCCAGCAGTCCCCGGGACGGGAATAACTATGGCTACACCTTC.

This clonotype was observed a handful of times. The V and J genes are TRBV4-1 and TRBJ2-2; TRBD2 aligns across 8 bases. Germline CDR1 MGHRA, CDR2 YSYEKL. V trimming: 1 base; J trimming: 0 bases; junction bases outside the gene matches: 7. This CDR3 is 18 amino acids long. CDR3 in DNA: TGCGCCAGCAGCCAAGTTCTCCTAGCGGGTTCGAACACCGGGGAGCTGTTTTTT. It encodes CASSQVLLAGSNTGELFF.

This clonotype occurred once. This chain links TRBV29-1 with TRBJ1-2; TRBD1 might be the D (5 bases). This CDR3 is built from 11 residues. From germline, CDR1 is SQVTM and CDR2 ANQGSEA. Trimming took off 5 bases at V and 6 bases at J, with 10 bases between the two ends. The chain's CDR3 is CSVLFRDGYTF. The CDR3 coding sequence is TGCAGCGTTCTGTTCAGGGATGGCTACACCTTC.

V usage is TRBV3-1 and J usage is TRBJ2-2; 9 bases are shared with TRBD2. Germline trimming cut 6 bases from V and 2 bases from J; bases unmatched to any gene: 7. The germline gives CDR1 LGHDT, CDR2 YNNKEL (reference sequence). This CDR3 contains 16 residues. The chain's CDR3 is CASSPLAGVNTGELFF. The CDR3 coding sequence is TGTGCCAGCAGTCCATTAGCGGGGGTAAACACCGGGGAGCTGTTTTTT.

The chain uses TRBV7-3 and TRBJ2-3; 12 nucleotides line up with TRBD2. Per germline, CDR1 SGHTA and CDR2 FQGTGA. V shed 5 bases and J 0 bases; nucleotides not matched to a gene: 9. The CDR3 is 18 residues long. The CDR3 nucleotides are TGTGCCAGCAGCCTGGGGGCACTAGCGGGGGGTAGCACAGATACGCAGTATTTT. Its translation: CASSLGALAGGSTDTQYF.